These 16 T cell receptor beta chains came from one sample sequenced in a study of beta chain features in type 1 diabetes (dated by TCRdb to about 2018). What the study reported, not specific to this receptor: In all four CD4+ subsets, TCRB CDR3 length was moderately but significantly shorter in type 1 diabetes patients.

Which antigens these TCRs recognize remains unknown. Library creation used the immunoSEQ multiplex PCR assay. The entire amount of isolated RNA was reverse transcribed using the High Capacity cDNA Reverse Transcription Kit, so the sequenced TCRB transcripts were expressed ones. TCRdb mirrors the immuneACCESS table, restricted to in-frame sequences. Some clones are absent from its copies; in checked studies, under half trace to an unresolved V gene, and the reason for the others is unknown. A total of tens of thousands of clones appear in this sample, around 56% of them only once. Roughly 2.6% of the sample is in the top ten clones. The sequencing input was Tregs from blood. The cell subset or site label for this specimen denotes: regulatory CD4+ T cells. The receptors were sampled from a woman aged 40-49 years with type 1 diabetes.

This clone was counted between two and nine times. The rearrangement uses TRBV28 and TRBJ2-7; D is unresolved. V dropped 3 bases and J dropped 5 bases, with 11 bases sitting between them. Per the germline V gene, CDR1 is MDHEN and CDR2 is SYDVKM. CDR3 length: 13 residues. CDR3 sequence (DNA): TGTGCCAGCAGTTTGCTGGGCTACGACGAGCAGTACTTC. Its translation: CASSLLGYDEQYF.

This clone was picked up a small number of times. The chain links TRBV6-5 to TRBJ2-1; TRBD2 matches 8 bases. J lost 2 bases, V lost 4 bases, and 4 bases had no gene match. The CDR3 has 15 amino acids. Germline CDR1 and CDR2: MNHEY and SVGAGI. The CDR3 DNA is TGTGCCAGCAGTTTTAGCGGGGCGCCCTACAATGAGCAGTTCTTC. Translating gives CASSFSGAPYNEQFF.

The CDR3 spells CASSEAGGQPQHF. CDR3 sequence (DNA): TGTGCCAGCAGTGAGGCGGGAGGTCAGCCCCAGCATTTT. This chain uses TRBV2 with TRBJ1-5; D is uncertain. The CDR3 is 13 amino acids. CDR1 is SNHLY and CDR2 is FYNNEI in the germline V gene. The V end lost 3 bases, the J end lost 6 bases, and 9 bases lay between the germline ends.

The V and J genes are TRBV7-2 and TRBJ1-2; tentative D call: TRBD1 (5 bases). Germline values: CDR1 SGHTA, CDR2 FQGNSA. V lost 3 bases and J lost 4, with 18 bases in between. The CDR3 is 16 residues long. The CDR3 spells CASSFLGPRDIYGYTF. The DNA of the CDR3 is TGTGCCAGCAGCTTCTTGGGACCGCGGGATATCTATGGCTACACCTTC. The entire variable domain, with the rest obtained from reference TRBV7-2 and TRBJ1-2, is as follows: GAGVSQSPSNKVTEKGKDVELRCDPISGHTALYWYRQSLGQGLEFLIYFQGNSAPDKSGLPSDRFSAERTGGSVSTLTIQRTQQEDSAVYLCASSFLGPRDIYGYTFGSGTRLTVV.

This clone occurred once. As DNA, the CDR3 is TGTGCCAGCAGCTTCAGCGGGGGGCGGGGGGATACGCAGTATTTT. This gives the protein CASSFSGGRGDTQYF. The gene calls are TRBV7-3 and TRBJ2-3; TRBD2 matches at 9 bases. Germline trimming cut 3 bases from V and 6 bases from J; bases unmatched to any gene: 7. CDR3 length: 15 residues. Germline loops: CDR1 SGHTA, CDR2 FQGTGA.

This clone is labeled as medium-sized. The V call is TRBV7-9, the J call TRBJ2-2; TRBD2 matches 8 bases. Trimming took 5 bases from V and 9 from J; bases not matched to a gene: 8. The length of the CDR3 is 14 residues. Germline lookup yields CDR1 SEHNR and CDR2 FQNEAQ (reference sequence). The CDR3 coding sequence is TGTGCCAGCAGCATCGGGACTAGTCAGAGGGAGCTGTTTTTT. Amino acids: CASSIGTSQRELFF. The variable domain in full, with the rest retrieved from reference TRBV7-9 and TRBJ2-2, is DTGVSQNPRHKITKRGQNVTFRCDPISEHNRLYWYRQTLGQGPEFLTYFQNEAQLEKSRLLSDRFSAERPKGSFSTLEIQRTEQGDSAMYLCASSIGTSQRELFFGEGSRLTVL.

This chain joins TRBV27 and TRBJ1-5; a weak D match, TRBD1 (6 bases). The germline CDR1 and CDR2 sequences are MNHEY and SMNVEV (reference sequence). Trimming pared 2 bases from V and 3 bases from J, leaving 11 bases between. The CDR3 spans 15 residues. DNA of the CDR3: TGTGCCAGCAGTTTAGGGGGCCCTTACAATCAGCCCCAGCATTTT. Translating it yields CASSLGGPYNQPQHF.

The sample holds a few counts of this clone. CDR3 sequence reads: CASSQAAGASRGNYGYTF. The CDR3 DNA sequence: TGCGCCAGCAGCCAAGCAGCCGGGGCATCCAGGGGTAACTATGGCTACACCTTC. The chain recombines TRBV4-1 with TRBJ1-2, with D possibly matching TRBD1 (6 bases). The germline V and J ends were trimmed by 1 base and 1 base, with 19 bases remaining between them. The CDR3 has 18 amino acids. Germline V CDR1 and CDR2: MGHRA, YSYEKL.

The rearrangement links TRBV6-5 to TRBJ2-3; TRBD2 might be the D (6 bases). CDR1 is MNHEY, CDR2 SVGAGI, per germline. The CDR3 runs to 14 residues. V was clipped by 9 bases and J by 5 bases, with 18 bases between them. Here the CDR3 DNA reads TGTGCCAGTAGCCCCCGAGGAGGGCGAGATACGCAGTATTTT. This sequence encodes CASSPRGGRDTQYF.

The chain employs TRBV6-1 and TRBJ1-1, with D maybe TRBD1 (5 bases). The V and J ends lost 2 bases and 5 bases respectively, with 18 bases between them. Germline CDR1 and CDR2: MNHNS and SASEGT. This CDR3 is 16 amino acids long. The CDR3 coding sequence is TGTGCCAGCAGTGAAATTGGGGGGGTGGGGAGGACTGAAGCTTTCTTT. It codes for CASSEIGGVGRTEAFF.

This clone was observed a few times. The chain employs TRBV28 and TRBJ1-6; 7 nucleotides align to TRBD1. Germline V gene lookup returns CDR1 MDHEN and CDR2 SYDVKM. Trimming at V came to 6 bases and at J to 9 bases, leaving 11 bases not matched to a gene. The CDR3 runs to 15 residues. CDR3 in amino acids: CASSWQGGSFSPLHF. The CDR3 coding sequence is TGTGCCAGCAGCTGGCAGGGGGGAAGTTTTTCACCCCTCCACTTT.

This chain links TRBV9 with TRBJ1-2, with D maybe TRBD1 (6 bases). Germline V gene sequence: CDR1 SGDLS, CDR2 YYNGEE. Trimming took off 0 bases at V and 7 bases at J, with 13 bases between the two ends. CDR3 size: 14 residues. CDR3 bases: TGTGCCAGCAGCGTAGGGTACAGGGAATCTGGCTACACCTTC. Translated: CASSVGYRESGYTF.

DNA for the CDR3: TGTGCCAGTACCTTGACAGGGTACTATGGCTACACCTTC. Protein sequence: CASTLTGYYGYTF. J is TRBJ1-2 and V is TRBV19, with 7 bases that match TRBD1. J was trimmed by 3 bases and V by 7 bases; bases with no gene match: 5. Germline V CDR1 and CDR2: LNHDA, SQIVND (reference sequence). This CDR3 has 13 amino acids. The complete variable domain, with remaining parts taken from reference TRBV19 and TRBJ1-2, reads DGGITQSPKYLFRKEGQNVTLSCEQNLNHDAMYWYRQDPGQGLRLIYYSQIVNDFQKGDIAEGYSVSREKKESFPLTVTSAQKNPTAFYLCASTLTGYYGYTFGSGTRLTVV.

This clone was observed a few times. V usage is TRBV28 and J usage is TRBJ2-1; 10 bases match TRBD2. Germline CDR1 is MDHEN and CDR2 is SYDVKM. This CDR3 comprises 17 residues. The V segment lost 6 bases and the J segment 3 bases; nucleotides outside the gene matches: 11. This chain's CDR3 is CASSLLEGTSVYNEQFF. The CDR3 coding sequence is TGTGCCAGCAGCTTGTTAGAGGGGACTAGCGTCTACAATGAGCAGTTCTTC. Drawing the rest from reference TRBV28 and TRBJ2-1, the complete variable domain is DVKVTQSSRYLVKRTGEKVFLECVQDMDHENMFWYRQDPGLGLRLIYFSYDVKMKEKGDIPEGYSVSREKKERFSLILESASTNQTSMYLCASSLLEGTSVYNEQFFGPGTRLTVL.

V is TRBV6-5 and J is TRBJ1-2; the D gene is possibly TRBD1 (6 bases). The CDR3 sequence is 14 residues long. Germline assignment: CDR1 MNHEY and CDR2 SVGAGI. V was pared by 6 bases and J by 4 bases, with 15 bases between. Here the CDR3 reads CASRDQQGSYGYTF. CDR3 DNA: TGTGCCAGCAGGGACCAACAGGGAAGCTATGGCTACACCTTC.

The genes are TRBV5-5 and TRBJ2-6; TRBD1 is a possible D gene (5 bases). The CDR3 has 15 residues. Germline CDR1 and CDR2: SGHKS and YYEKEE (reference sequence). Trimming cost V 0 bases and J 3 bases, with 7 bases left between them. DNA for the CDR3: TGTGCCAGCAGCTTGGGGACAAGTGGGGCCAACGTCCTGACTTTC. It codes for CASSLGTSGANVLTF.